The rows below give T cell receptor beta chains drawn from one sample of a study of shared clonotypes between healthy human individuals. The protocol was immunoSEQ multiplex PCR, while the TCRdb copy is restricted to in-frame clones and leaves out a portion. Of 2 million or so clones detected, just under 95% appear once; the ten largest clones hold 1% to 1.3%. The specimen was naive CD8+ T cells sorted from blood. Receptors were obtained from a man in his late teens or twenties in good health. Each CDR3 is given with its conserved first and last residue. Each record gives: D gene, clone size, J gene, V gene, CDR3 protein, CDR3 DNA. A D gene is named only where the DNA matches it firmly. Clone size appears in some rows only: once, few, many, or a class for an expanded clone.

d_gene: .
abundance: once
j_gene: TRBJ1-1
v_gene: TRBV5-8
CDR3aa: CASSLRGMNTEAFF
CDR3nt: TGTGCCAGCAGCTTGAGAGGGATGAACACTGAAGCTTTCTTT

d_gene: TRBD2
abundance: .
j_gene: TRBJ2-1
v_gene: TRBV23-1
CDR3aa: CASSQWGGRRYNEQFF
CDR3nt: TGCGCCAGCAGTCAATGGGGCGGGAGGAGGTACAATGAGCAGTTCTTC

d_gene: .
abundance: .
j_gene: TRBJ1-1
v_gene: TRBV6-5
CDR3aa: CASSTSGYGTEAFF
CDR3nt: TGTGCCAGCAGTACCTCGGGGTATGGCACTGAAGCTTTCTTT

d_gene: TRBD1
abundance: .
j_gene: TRBJ2-7
v_gene: TRBV27
CDR3aa: CASRKTGTANEQYF
CDR3nt: TGTGCCAGCAGAAAAACCGGGACAGCTAACGAGCAGTACTTC

d_gene: .
abundance: .
j_gene: TRBJ1-1
v_gene: TRBV19
CDR3aa: CASINNQGETMNTEAFF
CDR3nt: TGTGCCAGTATAAATAACCAGGGCGAAACCATGAACACTGAAGCTTTCTTT

d_gene: .
abundance: .
j_gene: TRBJ2-1
v_gene: TRBV6-5
CDR3aa: CASSYYEEYNEQFF
CDR3nt: TGTGCCAGCAGTTACTATGAGGAATACAATGAGCAGTTCTTC

d_gene: TRBD1
abundance: .
j_gene: TRBJ1-2
v_gene: TRBV27
CDR3aa: CASSWTGLYGYTF
CDR3nt: TGTGCCAGCAGTTGGACAGGTCTCTATGGCTACACCTTC

d_gene: .
abundance: .
j_gene: TRBJ2-7
v_gene: TRBV6-1
CDR3aa: CASREKWGDLYEQYF
CDR3nt: TGTGCCAGCAGGGAAAAGTGGGGGGATCTCTACGAGCAGTACTTC

d_gene: .
abundance: .
j_gene: TRBJ2-5
v_gene: TRBV27
CDR3aa: CASSLRGWETQYF
CDR3nt: TGTGCCAGCAGTTTGAGGGGTTGGGAGACCCAGTACTTC

d_gene: TRBD1
abundance: .
j_gene: TRBJ2-5
v_gene: TRBV6-6
CDR3aa: CASSPPTGYQETQYF
CDR3nt: TGTGCCAGCAGCCCCCCGACAGGGTACCAAGAGACCCAGTACTTC

d_gene: .
abundance: once
j_gene: TRBJ2-2
v_gene: TRBV11-2
CDR3aa: CASSLIVTPNTGELFF
CDR3nt: TGTGCCAGCAGCTTAATTGTGACCCCGAACACCGGGGAGCTGTTTTTT

d_gene: TRBD2
abundance: .
j_gene: TRBJ2-5
v_gene: TRBV29-1
CDR3aa: CSVERRLTSGGHQETQYF
CDR3nt: TGCAGCGTCGAACGGCGACTCACTAGCGGGGGGCACCAAGAGACCCAGTACTTC

d_gene: TRBD2
abundance: .
j_gene: TRBJ2-1
v_gene: TRBV4-1
CDR3aa: CASSQDQSSGGAVNEQFF
CDR3nt: TGCGCCAGCAGCCAAGATCAGTCTAGCGGGGGGGCCGTGAATGAGCAGTTCTTC

d_gene: .
abundance: .
j_gene: TRBJ1-1
v_gene: TRBV7-9
CDR3aa: CASRRGGNTEAFF
CDR3nt: TGTGCCAGCAGACGAGGGGGGAACACTGAAGCTTTCTTT

d_gene: .
abundance: .
j_gene: TRBJ1-1
v_gene: TRBV9
CDR3aa: CASSASGKPEAFF
CDR3nt: TGTGCCAGCAGCGCCTCAGGGAAACCTGAAGCTTTCTTT

d_gene: .
abundance: .
j_gene: TRBJ2-7
v_gene: TRBV2
CDR3aa: CASSDMAGIGDEQYF
CDR3nt: TGTGCCAGCAGTGACATGGCAGGGATAGGGGACGAGCAGTACTTC

d_gene: .
abundance: .
j_gene: TRBJ2-7
v_gene: TRBV7-9
CDR3aa: CASSFSEGSEEQYF
CDR3nt: TGTGCCAGCAGCTTTTCGGAAGGGTCCGAAGAGCAGTACTTC

d_gene: .
abundance: .
j_gene: TRBJ2-1
v_gene: TRBV7-9
CDR3aa: CASSLEAGGSSYNEQFF
CDR3nt: TGTGCCAGCAGCTTAGAGGCAGGGGGGAGCTCCTACAATGAGCAGTTCTTC

d_gene: .
abundance: .
j_gene: TRBJ2-7
v_gene: TRBV30
CDR3aa: CASGTGDYEQYF
CDR3nt: TGTGCCAGCGGGACAGGAGACTACGAGCAGTACTTC

d_gene: .
abundance: .
j_gene: TRBJ2-2
v_gene: TRBV9
CDR3aa: CASSVGLGTGELFF
CDR3nt: TGTGCCAGCAGCGTAGGGTTGGGGACCGGGGAGCTGTTTTTT

d_gene: .
abundance: .
j_gene: TRBJ2-5
v_gene: TRBV6-5
CDR3aa: CASSKDLIQETQYF
CDR3nt: TGTGCCAGCTCTAAGGACCTGATTCAAGAGACCCAGTACTTC

d_gene: TRBD2
abundance: .
j_gene: TRBJ2-2
v_gene: TRBV13
CDR3aa: CATELTSGSPGELFF
CDR3nt: TGTGCCACAGAATTGACTAGCGGGAGTCCCGGGGAGCTGTTTTTT

d_gene: .
abundance: .
j_gene: TRBJ2-4
v_gene: TRBV21-1
CDR3aa: CASSNRGDRANIQYF
CDR3nt: TGTGCCAGCAGCAATCGTGGGGACAGAGCAAACATTCAGTACTTC

d_gene: .
abundance: .
j_gene: TRBJ2-2
v_gene: TRBV13
CDR3aa: CASSSEASETGELFF
CDR3nt: TGTGCCAGCAGCTCCGAGGCTAGCGAAACCGGGGAGCTGTTTTTT

d_gene: .
abundance: .
j_gene: TRBJ2-1
v_gene: TRBV7-7
CDR3aa: CASSSDRSTYNEQFF
CDR3nt: TGTGCTAGCAGCTCAGACCGAAGTACCTACAATGAGCAGTTCTTC

d_gene: .
abundance: once
j_gene: TRBJ2-2
v_gene: TRBV10-2
CDR3aa: CASSVPNTGELFF
CDR3nt: TGCGCCAGCAGTGTCCCGAACACCGGGGAGCTGTTTTTT

d_gene: .
abundance: .
j_gene: TRBJ2-3
v_gene: TRBV9
CDR3aa: CASSVGAGWGTDTQYF
CDR3nt: TGTGCCAGCAGCGTAGGAGCCGGGTGGGGCACAGATACGCAGTATTTT

d_gene: .
abundance: .
j_gene: TRBJ1-2
v_gene: TRBV27
CDR3aa: CASSLSGVGYTF
CDR3nt: TGTGCCAGCAGTTTATCAGGGGTTGGCTACACCTTC

d_gene: .
abundance: .
j_gene: TRBJ2-2
v_gene: TRBV7-9
CDR3aa: CASSFPLGYLNTGELFF
CDR3nt: TGTGCCAGCAGCTTTCCCTTGGGCTATTTGAACACCGGGGAGCTGTTTTTT

d_gene: TRBD2
abundance: .
j_gene: TRBJ2-2
v_gene: TRBV7-9
CDR3aa: CASSPSSGTNTGELFF
CDR3nt: TGTGCCAGCAGCCCGTCCAGCGGGACGAACACCGGGGAGCTGTTTTTT

d_gene: TRBD1
abundance: once
j_gene: TRBJ1-2
v_gene: TRBV7-9
CDR3aa: CASSLDAGGSYTF
CDR3nt: TGTGCCAGCAGCTTGGACGCAGGGGGGAGCTACACCTTC

d_gene: .
abundance: .
j_gene: TRBJ2-5
v_gene: TRBV29-1
CDR3aa: CSVGAGTETQYF
CDR3nt: TGCAGCGTGGGGGCGGGGACAGAGACCCAGTACTTC

d_gene: .
abundance: once
j_gene: TRBJ1-5
v_gene: TRBV27
CDR3aa: CASSGPNQPQHF
CDR3nt: TGTGCCAGCAGTGGACCCAATCAGCCCCAGCATTTT

d_gene: .
abundance: .
j_gene: TRBJ1-3
v_gene: TRBV4-1
CDR3aa: CASSQDRGSGNTIYF
CDR3nt: TGCGCCAGCAGCCAAGATCGGGGTTCTGGAAACACCATATATTTT

d_gene: .
abundance: .
j_gene: TRBJ2-7
v_gene: TRBV27
CDR3aa: CASKKGPYEQYF
CDR3nt: TGTGCCAGCAAAAAGGGGCCATACGAGCAGTACTTC

d_gene: TRBD2
abundance: .
j_gene: TRBJ2-7
v_gene: TRBV28
CDR3aa: CASSSTGLAGGNVTYEQYF
CDR3nt: TGTGCCAGCAGTTCTACGGGACTAGCGGGGGGAAACGTCACCTACGAGCAGTACTTC

d_gene: .
abundance: .
j_gene: TRBJ2-4
v_gene: TRBV9
CDR3aa: CASSEREDRKNIQYF
CDR3nt: TGTGCCAGCAGCGAGAGGGAGGACAGAAAAAACATTCAGTACTTC